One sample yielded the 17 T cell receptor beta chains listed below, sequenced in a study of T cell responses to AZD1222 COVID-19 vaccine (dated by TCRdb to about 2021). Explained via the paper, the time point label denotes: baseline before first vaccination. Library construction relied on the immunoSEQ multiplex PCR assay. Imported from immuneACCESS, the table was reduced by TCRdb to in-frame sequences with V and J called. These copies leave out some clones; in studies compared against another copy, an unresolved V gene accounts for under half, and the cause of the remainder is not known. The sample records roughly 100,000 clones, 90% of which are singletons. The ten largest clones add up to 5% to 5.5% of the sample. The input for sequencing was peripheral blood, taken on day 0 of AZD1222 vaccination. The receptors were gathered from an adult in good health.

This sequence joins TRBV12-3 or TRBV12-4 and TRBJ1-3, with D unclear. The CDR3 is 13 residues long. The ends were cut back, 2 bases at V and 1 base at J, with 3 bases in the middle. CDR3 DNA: TGTGCCAGCAGTTTAAGGTCTGGAAACACCATATATTTT. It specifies CASSLRSGNTIYF.

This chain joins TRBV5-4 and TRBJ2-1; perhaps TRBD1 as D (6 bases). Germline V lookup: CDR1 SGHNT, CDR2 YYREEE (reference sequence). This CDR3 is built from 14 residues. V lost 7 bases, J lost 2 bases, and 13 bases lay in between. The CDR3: CASQAQGAYNEQFF. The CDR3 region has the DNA TGTGCCAGCCAGGCACAGGGAGCCTACAATGAGCAGTTCTTC.

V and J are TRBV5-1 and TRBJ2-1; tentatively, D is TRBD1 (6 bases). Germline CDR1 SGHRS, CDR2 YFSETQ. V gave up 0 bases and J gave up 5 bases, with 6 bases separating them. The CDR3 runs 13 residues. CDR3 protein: CASSLAGDNEQFF. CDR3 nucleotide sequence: TGCGCCAGCAGCTTGGCAGGGGACAATGAGCAGTTCTTC.

The CDR3 loop is CASMNSPNEKLFF. Written as DNA, the CDR3 is TGCGCCAGCATGAACAGCCCAAATGAAAAACTGTTTTTT. V is TRBV5-1 and J is TRBJ1-4, with D unresolved. Germline-derived CDR1 and CDR2 are SGHRS and YFSETQ. V was cut by 6 bases and J by 5 bases, with 11 bases left in between. This CDR3 is built from 13 residues. The entire variable domain, with the rest obtained from reference TRBV5-1 and TRBJ1-4, is as follows: KAGVTQTPRYLIKTRGQQVTLSCSPISGHRSVSWYQQTPGQGLQFLFEYFSETQRNKGNFPGRFSGRQFSNSRSEMNVSTLELGDSALYLCASMNSPNEKLFFGSGTQLSVL.

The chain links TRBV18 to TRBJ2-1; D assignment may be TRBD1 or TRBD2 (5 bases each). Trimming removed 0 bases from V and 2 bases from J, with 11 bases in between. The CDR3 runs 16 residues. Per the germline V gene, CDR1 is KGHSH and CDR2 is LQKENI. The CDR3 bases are TGTGCCAGCTCACCACCGCGTGGGGGAGCCTACAATGAGCAGTTCTTC. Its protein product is CASSPPRGGAYNEQFF.

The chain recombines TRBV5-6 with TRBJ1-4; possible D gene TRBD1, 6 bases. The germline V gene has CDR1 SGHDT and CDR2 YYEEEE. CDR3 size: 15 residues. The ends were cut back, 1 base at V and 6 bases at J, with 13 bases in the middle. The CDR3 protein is CASSLKTGSDEKLFF. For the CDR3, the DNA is TGTGCCAGCAGCTTGAAGACAGGCTCCGATGAAAAACTGTTTTTT.

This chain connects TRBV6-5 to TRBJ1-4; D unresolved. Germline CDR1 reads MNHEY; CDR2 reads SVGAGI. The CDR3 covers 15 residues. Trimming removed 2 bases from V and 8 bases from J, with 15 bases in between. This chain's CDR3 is CASSYAPRVGEKLFF. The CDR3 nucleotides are TGTGCCAGCAGTTACGCACCGCGGGTTGGCGAAAAACTGTTTTTT.

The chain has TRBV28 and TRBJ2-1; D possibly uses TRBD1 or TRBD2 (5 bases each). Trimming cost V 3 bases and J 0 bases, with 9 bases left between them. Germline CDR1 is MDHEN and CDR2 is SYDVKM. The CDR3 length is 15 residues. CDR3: CASSFGGFSYNEQFF. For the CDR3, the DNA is TGTGCCAGCAGTTTTGGGGGTTTCTCCTACAATGAGCAGTTCTTC. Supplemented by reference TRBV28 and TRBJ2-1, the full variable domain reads DVKVTQSSRYLVKRTGEKVFLECVQDMDHENMFWYRQDPGLGLRLIYFSYDVKMKEKGDIPEGYSVSREKKERFSLILESASTNQTSMYLCASSFGGFSYNEQFFGPGTRLTVL.

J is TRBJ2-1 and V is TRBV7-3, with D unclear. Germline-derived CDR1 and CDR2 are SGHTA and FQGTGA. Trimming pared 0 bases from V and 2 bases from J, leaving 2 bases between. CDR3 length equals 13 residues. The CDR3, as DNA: TGTGCCAGCAGCTTAACTACCTACAATGAGCAGTTCTTC. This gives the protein CASSLTTYNEQFF.

The DNA of the CDR3 is TGTGCCAGCACCACTAGCGGACTATACAATGAGCAGTTCTTC. As protein: CASTTSGLYNEQFF. The rearrangement uses TRBV28 and TRBJ2-1; 8 bases line up with TRBD2. Looked up from germline, CDR1 is MDHEN and CDR2 is SYDVKM. Unmatched junction bases numbered 6, after V lost 7 bases and J lost 4 bases. The CDR3 spans 14 residues.

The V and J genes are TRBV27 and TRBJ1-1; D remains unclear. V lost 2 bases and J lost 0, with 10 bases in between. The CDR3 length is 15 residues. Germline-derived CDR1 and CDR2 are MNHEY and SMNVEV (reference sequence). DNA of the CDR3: TGTGCCAGCAGTTTAAAATGGGGAGTGAACACTGAAGCTTTCTTT. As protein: CASSLKWGVNTEAFF.

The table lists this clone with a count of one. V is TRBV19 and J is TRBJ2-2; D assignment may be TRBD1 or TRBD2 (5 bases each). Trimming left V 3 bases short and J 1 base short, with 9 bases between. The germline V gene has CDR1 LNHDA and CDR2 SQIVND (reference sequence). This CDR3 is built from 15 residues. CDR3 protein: CASSMGRLNTGELFF. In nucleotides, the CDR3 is TGTGCCAGTAGTATGGGACGGCTGAACACCGGGGAGCTGTTTTTT.

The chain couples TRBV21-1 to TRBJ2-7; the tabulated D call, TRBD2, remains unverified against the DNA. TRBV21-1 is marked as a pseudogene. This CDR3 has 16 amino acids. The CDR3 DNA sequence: TGTGCCAGCAGCAAGGAGGGGACTAGCGGGAGCTACGAGCAGTACTTC. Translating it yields CASSKEGTSGSYEQYF.

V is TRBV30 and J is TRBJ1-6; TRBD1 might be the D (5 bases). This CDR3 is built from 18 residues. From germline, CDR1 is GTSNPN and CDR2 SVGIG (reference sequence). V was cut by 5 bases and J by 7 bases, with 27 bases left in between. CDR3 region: CAWLDGKGAGTGNSPLHF. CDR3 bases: TGTGCCTGGTTGGACGGAAAAGGGGCCGGTACGGGGAATTCACCCCTCCACTTT.

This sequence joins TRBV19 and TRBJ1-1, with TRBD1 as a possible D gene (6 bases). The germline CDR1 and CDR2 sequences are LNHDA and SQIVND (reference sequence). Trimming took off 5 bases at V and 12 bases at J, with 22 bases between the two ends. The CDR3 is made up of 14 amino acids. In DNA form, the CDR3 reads TGTGCCAGTAGTGCCAACCGGGACCCCAGGGGTTCTTTCTTT. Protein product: CASSANRDPRGSFF.

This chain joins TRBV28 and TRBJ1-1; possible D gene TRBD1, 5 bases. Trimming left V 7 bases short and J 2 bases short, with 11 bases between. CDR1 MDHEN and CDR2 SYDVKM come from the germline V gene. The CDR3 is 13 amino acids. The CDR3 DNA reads TGTGCCAGCATGCGACAGTTAAACACTGAAGCTTTCTTT. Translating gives CASMRQLNTEAFF.

This CDR3 is CASSFGRNPNYGYTF. The CDR3 bases are TGTGCCAGCAGCTTCGGACGGAATCCTAACTATGGCTACACCTTC. This chain joins TRBV11-2 and TRBJ1-2; unclear D gene. The germline V gene encodes CDR1 SGHAT and CDR2 FQNNGV. Trimming removed 3 bases from V and 0 bases from J, with 11 bases in between. The CDR3 length is 15 residues.